The T cell receptor beta chain described here comes from a study of cytomegalovirus exposure and HLA in healthy donors. Whole-study context: Of some 400 genotyped donors, about 81% clustered with self-reported Caucasian donors.

This CDR3 contains 14 residues. Germline V gene lookup returns CDR1 SEHNR and CDR2 FQNEAQ (reference sequence). Concerning this clone: The junction differs from germline at one of its ends, possibly a read error.

The PCR was carried out with 60 Vbeta primers and 13 Jbeta primers. In the original processing: In a later analysis, approximately 73 million unique TCR beta chains included roughly 11 million shared by two or more donors. The method was immunoSEQ multiplex PCR; TCRdb's version includes in-frame clones alone and lacks a portion of them. V and J calls plus clone size are reproduced from that table; the DNA served to infer D and trimming. The sample has 170,000 or so clones, about 82% seen once. The J gene is TRBJ2-3, the V gene TRBV7-9, with TRBD2 identical over 10 bases. The sequenced sample was PBMCs. The TCR originated in a woman aged 45-59 years in good health and CMV-seropositive. The CDR3 sequence is CSSSLTGLADTQYF. The DNA of the CDR3 is TGTTCCAGCAGCTTAACGGGACTAGCGGATACGCAGTATTTT.